A single sample is the source of the 20 T cell receptor beta chains below, sequenced in a study of blood T cell repertoires in COVID-19. Method: immunoSEQ multiplex PCR; TCRdb's copy keeps in-frame clones and lacks some. The data contain 250,000 or so clones, 70% to 90% of them singletons. Sequencing was performed on PBMCs or T cells enriched from blood (not recorded which). The receptors shown here come from a woman aged 30 to 39 with acute COVID-19.

The V and J genes are TRBV7-6 and TRBJ2-1; 13 nucleotides match TRBD2. The germline CDR1 and CDR2 sequences are SGHVS and FNYEAQ. The V and J ends lost 2 bases and 5 bases, in that order; junction bases with no gene match: 3. The CDR3 is 16 amino acids. The CDR3 DNA is TGTGCCAGCAGCTTATTTGGACTAGCGGGGGACAATGAGCAGTTCTTC. As protein: CASSLFGLAGDNEQFF.

The rearrangement joins TRBV2 to TRBJ2-4, with a weak D call TRBD1 (6 bases). This CDR3 is built from 13 residues. Trimming removed 5 bases from V and 6 bases from J, with 11 bases in between. Germline V gives CDR1 SNHLY, CDR2 FYNNEI. CDR3 region: CASSWDNSNIQYF. The CDR3 DNA is TGTGCCAGCAGTTGGGACAACTCAAACATTCAGTACTTC.

This chain links TRBV7-6 with TRBJ1-5; D not resolved. Per the germline V gene, CDR1 is SGHVS and CDR2 is FNYEAQ. The CDR3 is 11 amino acids. Between the trimmed V and J ends, which lost 4 bases and 7 bases, there was a span of 5 bases. This CDR3 reads CASSSKQPQHF. CDR3 coding DNA: TGTGCCAGCAGCTCAAAACAGCCCCAGCATTTT. Drawing the rest from reference TRBV7-6 and TRBJ1-5, the complete variable domain is GAGVSQSPRYKVTKRGQDVALRCDPISGHVSLYWYRQALGQGPEFLTYFNYEAQQDKSGLPNDRFSAERPEGSISTLTIQRTEQRDSAMYRCASSSKQPQHFGDGTRLSIL.

In this sample, this clone turned up once. The chain carries TRBV15 and TRBJ1-3; D is unresolved. The CDR3 spans 17 residues. Germline V CDR1 and CDR2: LNHNV, YYDKDF (reference sequence). V lost 1 base, J lost 2 bases, and 15 bases lay in between. DNA for the CDR3: TGTGCCACCAGCAGAGTACCCAACCGACTCCCTGGAAACACCATATATTTT. It translates to CATSRVPNRLPGNTIYF.

V usage is TRBV5-6 and J usage is TRBJ2-7; a weak D match, TRBD2 (6 bases). CDR3 length: 16 amino acids. The germline V and J ends were trimmed by 0 bases and 2 bases, with 15 bases remaining between them. Germline loops: CDR1 SGHDT, CDR2 YYEEEE. This chain's CDR3 is CASSLEPGLATYEQYF. The CDR3 DNA is TGTGCCAGCAGCTTGGAACCGGGACTGGCGACCTACGAGCAGTACTTC.

V usage is TRBV24-1 and J usage is TRBJ2-3; TRBD1 agrees at 7 bases. Germline lookup yields CDR1 KGHDR and CDR2 SFDVKD. The CDR3 runs 12 residues. J gave up 7 bases and V 10 bases, and 7 bases lay outside the gene matches. CDR3 protein: CATLDRAHTQYF. The CDR3 DNA is TGTGCCACTCTTGACAGGGCGCATACGCAGTATTTT.

About this clone itself: Other DNA sequences in the sample encode the same CDR3. The rearrangement joins TRBV5-1 to TRBJ2-5, with TRBD2 identical over 12 bases. CDR1 and CDR2 (germline): SGHRS, YFSETQ. J was trimmed by 2 bases and V by 0 bases; bases with no gene match: 2. CDR3 length: 16 residues. The CDR3 spells CASSLVLAGGQETQYF. The CDR3 DNA follows: TGCGCCAGCAGCTTGGTTCTAGCGGGAGGGCAAGAGACCCAGTACTTC.

The chain combines TRBV6-2 or TRBV6-3 with TRBJ2-7; D might be TRBD2 (5 bases). The V end lost 5 bases, the J end lost 0 bases, and 17 bases lay between the germline ends. Germline lookup yields CDR1 MNHEY and CDR2 SVGEGT. This CDR3 comprises 16 residues. The CDR3 DNA reads as TGTGCCAGCAGTACCCCCCCGGGATTTAGCTCCTACGAGCAGTACTTC. The encoded protein is CASSTPPGFSSYEQYF.

This chain connects TRBV28 to TRBJ1-2; D possibly corresponds to TRBD1 (6 bases). Germline V gene lookup returns CDR1 MDHEN and CDR2 SYDVKM. The length of the CDR3 is 12 residues. As DNA, the CDR3 is TGTGCTTCCACACAGGGCGACTATGGCTACACCTTC. Residues: CASTQGDYGYTF.

This chain links TRBV11-2 with TRBJ2-7, with 8 bases lining up with TRBD1. This CDR3 has 14 amino acids. V dropped 6 bases and J dropped 2; count of bases not matched to a gene: 6. Germline V lookup: CDR1 SGHAT, CDR2 FQNNGV. The CDR3 DNA reads as TGTGCCAGCAGGATTGACAGGGGCACCTACGAGCAGTACTTC. Protein product: CASRIDRGTYEQYF.

The chain carries TRBV7-9 and TRBJ2-2, with 8 bases aligning to TRBD1. Germline V CDR1 and CDR2: SEHNR, FQNEAQ (reference sequence). V shed 1 base, J shed 3 bases, and the junction held 7 bases outside the gene matches. This CDR3 is 17 amino acids long. The CDR3 loop is CASSLGWQGADTGELFF. The CDR3, as DNA: TGTGCCAGCAGCTTAGGTTGGCAGGGGGCAGACACCGGGGAGCTGTTTTTT. Full variable domain (missing parts from reference TRBV7-9 and TRBJ2-2): DTGVSQNPRHKITKRGQNVTFRCDPISEHNRLYWYRQTLGQGPEFLTYFQNEAQLEKSRLLSDRFSAERPKGSFSTLEIQRTEQGDSAMYLCASSLGWQGADTGELFFGEGSRLTVL.

This chain connects TRBV15 to TRBJ2-1, with 11 bases aligning to TRBD2. V shed 1 base and J 4 bases; nucleotides not matched to a gene: 6. The germline gives CDR1 LNHNV, CDR2 YYDKDF (reference sequence). CDR3 size: 17 residues. Here the CDR3 reads CATSRGLAGPPYNEQFF. The CDR3, as DNA: TGTGCCACCAGCAGAGGACTAGCGGGGCCCCCTTACAATGAGCAGTTCTTC. The entire variable domain, with the rest obtained from reference TRBV15 and TRBJ2-1, is as follows: DAMVIQNPRYQVTQFGKPVTLSCSQTLNHNVMYWYQQKSSQAPKLLFHYYDKDFNNEADTPDNFQSRRPNTSFCFLDIRSPGLGDTAMYLCATSRGLAGPPYNEQFFGPGTRLTVL.

V usage is TRBV7-8 and J usage is TRBJ2-1; a possible D gene is TRBD2 (6 bases). Trimming pared 0 bases from V and 0 bases from J, leaving 15 bases between. Germline values: CDR1 SGHVS, CDR2 FQNEAQ. This CDR3 is 18 amino acids long. The CDR3 DNA is TGTGCCAGCAGCTTAGCCCCTAGTGGGGGAGGCTCCTACAATGAGCAGTTCTTC. Protein sequence: CASSLAPSGGGSYNEQFF.

The chain links TRBV11-2 to TRBJ1-5; TRBD1 matches 7 bases. J was trimmed by 6 bases and V by 4 bases; bases with no gene match: 3. Per the germline V gene, CDR1 is SGHAT and CDR2 is FQNNGV. The CDR3 is 13 amino acids. The DNA for the CDR3 is TGTGCCAGCAGCTCACAGGGGTCTCAGCCCCAGCATTTT. Protein: CASSSQGSQPQHF.

The rearrangement links TRBV9 to TRBJ2-1; maybe TRBD2 (6 bases). Trimming stripped 4 bases from V and 10 bases from J, with 18 bases between. CDR3 length: 14 amino acids. The germline V gene has CDR1 SGDLS and CDR2 YYNGEE. The CDR3 reads CASSSKDREREQFF. CDR3 DNA sequence: TGTGCCAGCAGCTCGAAAGACCGGGAGCGGGAGCAGTTCTTC. Combining the CDR3 with reference TRBV9 and TRBJ2-1 gives the whole variable domain DSGVTQTPKHLITATGQRVTLRCSPRSGDLSVYWYQQSLDQGLQFLIQYYNGEERAKGNILERFSAQQFPDLHSELNLSSLELGDSALYFCASSSKDREREQFFGPGTRLTVL.

The rearrangement joins TRBV19 to TRBJ2-7; TRBD1 aligns across 8 bases. The CDR3 has 13 residues. Germline CDR1 reads LNHDA; CDR2 reads SQIVND (reference sequence). The V segment lost 8 bases and the J segment 0 bases; nucleotides outside the gene matches: 3. The CDR3 bases are TGTGCCAGTGGGACAGGATTCTCCTACGAGCAGTACTTC. Amino acid sequence: CASGTGFSYEQYF.

The chain combines TRBV4-1 with TRBJ2-3, with D perhaps TRBD2 (5 bases). V lost 4 bases and J lost 0, with 11 bases in between. CDR1 is MGHRA and CDR2 is YSYEKL in the germline V gene. There are 15 residues in the CDR3. The CDR3 loop is CASSLETTSTDTQYF. For the CDR3, the DNA is TGCGCCAGCAGCCTGGAGACTACTAGCACAGATACGCAGTATTTT.

The chain recombines TRBV28 with TRBJ2-3; no definite D call. The V end lost 6 bases, the J end lost 2 bases, and 18 bases lay between the germline ends. Germline CDR1 MDHEN, CDR2 SYDVKM. This CDR3 spans 16 amino acids. The CDR3 protein is CASRPPQRPLTDTQYF. CDR3 nucleotides: TGTGCCAGCAGGCCTCCGCAGAGGCCCCTCACAGATACGCAGTATTTT.

The genes are TRBV7-3 and TRBJ2-7; 9 bases map to TRBD1. J was trimmed by 9 bases and V by 3 bases; bases with no gene match: 12. Germline-derived CDR1 and CDR2 are SGHTA and FQGTGA. The CDR3 contains 15 residues. CDR3 amino acids: CASSLTGTGTTVQYF. CDR3 nucleotide sequence: TGTGCCAGCAGCTTGACCGGGACAGGGACAACGGTGCAGTACTTC. Together with reference TRBV7-3 and TRBJ2-7, the CDR3 gives the full variable domain: GAGVSQTPSNKVTEKGKYVELRCDPISGHTALYWYRQSLGQGPEFLIYFQGTGAADDSGLPNDRFFAVRPEGSVSTLKIQRTERGDSAVYLCASSLTGTGTTVQYFGPGTRLTVT.

This clone has just a few counts. This chain links TRBV5-1 with TRBJ1-1; no firm D call. CDR3 length equals 13 residues. Trimming removed 3 bases from V and 4 bases from J, with 10 bases in between. Per the germline V gene, CDR1 is SGHRS and CDR2 is YFSETQ. The CDR3 loop is CASSSERVTEAFF. The CDR3 DNA reads TGCGCCAGCAGCTCAGAGAGGGTCACTGAAGCTTTCTTT.